Listed here are 16 T cell receptor beta chains from one sample, sequenced in a study of T cell repertoires in cytomegalovirus infection. TCRdb independently ran MiXCR on the reads; one entry per CDR3 protein. Among a few hundred thousand distinct CDR3 sequences listed, roughly an eighth were seen once. The source material was PBMCs. Source of these receptors: a human donor in good health (CMV status not recorded). Some clones in this sample may be carry-over from other donors' samples.

The V call is TRBV10-3, the J call TRBJ1-4; the D gene is possibly TRBD1 (5 bases). CDR1 is ENHRY, CDR2 SYGVKD, per germline. The length of the CDR3 is 12 residues. Trimming removed 10 bases at V and 2 bases at J, with 8 bases between. The CDR3 loop reads CATQGTNEKLFF. As DNA, the CDR3 is TGTGCCACCCAGGGTACTAATGAAAAACTGTTTTTT.

This clonotype has at least ten counts. This chain links TRBV7-2 with TRBJ2-7; D unresolved. Trimming stripped 5 bases from V and 2 bases from J, with 13 bases between. The CDR3 has 14 residues. Germline lookup yields CDR1 SGHTA and CDR2 FQGNSA. DNA for the CDR3: TGTGCCAGCAGCCCCCGGGTACCTCCCTACGAGCAGTACTTC. Protein sequence: CASSPRVPPYEQYF.

This clonotype was seen a single time. This chain connects TRBV6-1 to TRBJ1-4; D is unclear. Trimming took 1 base from V and 7 from J, leaving 10 bases between them. Germline loops: CDR1 MNHNS, CDR2 SASEGT. The CDR3 is made up of 14 amino acids. In nucleotides, the CDR3 is TGTGCCAGCAGTGAAGGGGCGAGGATTGAAAAACTGTTTTTT. Residues: CASSEGARIEKLFF.

The chain combines TRBV29-1 with TRBJ1-4, with D possibly matching TRBD1 (6 bases). The CDR3 length is 11 residues. V was cut by 2 bases and J by 10 bases, with 8 bases left in between. CDR1 is SQVTM and CDR2 is ANQGSEA in the germline V gene. The CDR3 nucleotides read TGCAGCGTTGAAAGGGGGACAAAACTGTTTTTT. Amino acids: CSVERGTKLFF.

As to this clonotype: It may be a read error: a sequence one base away is much more abundant. V usage is TRBV7-2 and J usage is TRBJ1-1; D is perhaps TRBD1 (5 bases). CDR3 length: 13 residues. CDR1 and CDR2 from the germline V gene are SGHTA and FQGNSA. CDR3 sequence (DNA): TGTGCCGGCAGCTGGGGACGAGGTACTGAAGCTTTCTTT. Translating it yields CAGSWGRGTEAFF.

This clonotype was counted between two and nine times. This chain joins TRBV6-2 or TRBV6-3 and TRBJ1-1; D is undetermined. CDR1 and CDR2 from the germline V gene are MNHEY and SVGEGT. There are 13 residues in the CDR3. The V gene lost 6 bases and the J gene lost 8 bases, with 16 bases spanning the gap. The CDR3, as DNA: TGTGCCAGCAGCCGGCCCCTTGGACTAGAAGCTTTCTTT. Translating it yields CASSRPLGLEAFF.

This clonotype was seen ten or more times. The J gene is TRBJ2-3, the V gene TRBV7-3; no clear D gene. CDR3 length: 14 residues. V was clipped by 4 bases and J by 2 bases, with 10 bases between them. Germline lookup yields CDR1 SGHTA and CDR2 FQGTGA. CDR3 nucleotide sequence: TGTGCCAGCAGCTCAACTGCGAACACAGATACGCAGTATTTT. It yields the protein CASSSTANTDTQYF.

This chain connects TRBV3-1 to TRBJ2-2; 9 nucleotides line up with TRBD2. CDR1 and CDR2 from the germline V gene are LGHDT and YNNKEL (reference sequence). This CDR3 has 14 amino acids. The ends lost 3 bases at V and 7 bases at J; junction bases unmatched: 3. In DNA, the CDR3 is TGTGCCAGCAGCCAGAGCGGGGGGCACGGGGAGCTGTTTTTT. As protein: CASSQSGGHGELFF.

This clonotype occurred many times. The rearrangement links TRBV7-2 to TRBJ2-1; the D is unclear. Trimming removed 2 bases from V and 6 bases from J, with 8 bases in between. Per germline, CDR1 SGHTA and CDR2 FQGNSA. This CDR3 comprises 13 residues. The CDR3, as DNA: TGTGCCAGCAGCTTACTGCCCAGCAATGAGCAGTTCTTC. Encoded protein: CASSLLPSNEQFF.

The J gene is TRBJ2-5, the V gene TRBV7-9; the D is unclear. The CDR3 length is 14 residues. CDR1 and CDR2 from the germline V gene are SEHNR and FQNEAQ (reference sequence). The V end was cut by 4 bases, the J end by 5 bases, with 14 bases between. CDR3 coding DNA: TGTGCCAGCAGCTCGACGGGCAGCCGGGAGACCCAGTACTTC. Amino acids: CASSSTGSRETQYF.

The gene calls are TRBV5-1 and TRBJ2-2; 8 nucleotides align to TRBD1. Germline loops: CDR1 SGHRS, CDR2 YFSETQ. The J segment lost 2 bases and the V segment lost 6 bases, leaving 6 bases of the junction unmatched. The CDR3 has 15 amino acids. CDR3 protein: CASTHRGDNTGELFF. Here the CDR3 DNA reads TGCGCCAGCACCCACAGGGGGGACAACACCGGGGAGCTGTTTTTT.

This clonotype was recorded a few times. This chain joins TRBV12-3 or TRBV12-4 and TRBJ2-7, with TRBD2 matching over 10 bases. Trimming took 6 bases from V and 3 from J; bases not matched to a gene: 8. This CDR3 contains 15 residues. The CDR3 DNA reads TGTGCCAGCAGCGCTCGGGTAGCGGGGGGCTACGAGCAGTACTTC. Its translation: CASSARVAGGYEQYF.

This clonotype came up many times. The rearrangement uses TRBV7-2 and TRBJ2-1, with a possible D match to TRBD1 (5 bases). The CDR3 extends over 12 amino acids. V lost 5 bases to trimming and J lost 9 bases, with 11 bases between them. Germline CDR1 SGHTA, CDR2 FQGNSA. This CDR3 is CASSIRVGEQFF. CDR3 DNA: TGTGCCAGCAGCATCAGGGTCGGTGAGCAGTTCTTC. Drawing the rest from reference TRBV7-2 and TRBJ2-1, the complete variable domain is GAGVSQSPSNKVTEKGKDVELRCDPISGHTALYWYRQSLGQGLEFLIYFQGNSAPDKSGLPSDRFSAERTGGSVSTLTIQRTQQEDSAVYLCASSIRVGEQFFGPGTRLTVL.

This clonotype was counted ten times or more. The chain has TRBV5-1 and TRBJ2-7; the match to TRBD2 covers 8 bases. Germline values: CDR1 SGHRS, CDR2 YFSETQ. V lost 4 bases to trimming and J lost 2 bases; unmatched junction nucleotides: 8. CDR3 size: 15 residues. The CDR3 nucleotides read TGCGCCAGCAGCATCCTAGCGGGTTCTACCTACGAGCAGTACTTC. Protein sequence: CASSILAGSTYEQYF.

The V and J genes are TRBV5-6 and TRBJ2-5, with D perhaps TRBD1 (6 bases). CDR3 size: 15 residues. Trimming removed 0 bases from V and 5 bases from J, with 14 bases in between. Germline assignment: CDR1 SGHDT and CDR2 YYEEEE. Here the CDR3 DNA reads TGTGCCAGCAGCTTGGGGGGGCCGCGCAGCGAGACCCAGTACTTC. Protein product: CASSLGGPRSETQYF.

The V and J genes are TRBV20-1 and TRBJ2-2, with 7 positions matching TRBD2. This CDR3 contains 15 residues. The J segment lost 2 bases and the V segment lost 1 base, leaving 4 bases of the junction unmatched. Per the germline V gene, CDR1 is DFQATT and CDR2 is SNEGSKA (reference sequence). CDR3 in amino acids: CSARVPSGNTGELFF. Here the CDR3 DNA reads TGCAGTGCTAGAGTTCCTAGCGGTAACACCGGGGAGCTGTTTTTT.